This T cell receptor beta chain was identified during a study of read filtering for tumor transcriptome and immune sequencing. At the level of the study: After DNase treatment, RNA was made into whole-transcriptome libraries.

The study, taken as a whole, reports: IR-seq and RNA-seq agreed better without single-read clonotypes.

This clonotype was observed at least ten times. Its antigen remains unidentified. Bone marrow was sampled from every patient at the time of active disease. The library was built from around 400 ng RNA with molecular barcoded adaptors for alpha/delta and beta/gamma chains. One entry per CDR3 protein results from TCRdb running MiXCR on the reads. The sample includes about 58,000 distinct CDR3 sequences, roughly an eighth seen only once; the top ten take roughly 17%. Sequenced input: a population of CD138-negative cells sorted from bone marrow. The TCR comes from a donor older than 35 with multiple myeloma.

CDR3 loop: CASSLPANEKLFF. CDR3 sequence (DNA): TGTGCCAGCAGCTTACCGGCTAATGAAAAACTGTTTTTT. The chain is built from TRBV7-9 and TRBJ1-4; D unclear. Trimming stripped 2 bases from V and 3 bases from J, with 4 bases between. The V gene's germline CDR1 is SEHNR and CDR2 FQNEAQ (reference sequence). CDR3 length equals 13 residues.